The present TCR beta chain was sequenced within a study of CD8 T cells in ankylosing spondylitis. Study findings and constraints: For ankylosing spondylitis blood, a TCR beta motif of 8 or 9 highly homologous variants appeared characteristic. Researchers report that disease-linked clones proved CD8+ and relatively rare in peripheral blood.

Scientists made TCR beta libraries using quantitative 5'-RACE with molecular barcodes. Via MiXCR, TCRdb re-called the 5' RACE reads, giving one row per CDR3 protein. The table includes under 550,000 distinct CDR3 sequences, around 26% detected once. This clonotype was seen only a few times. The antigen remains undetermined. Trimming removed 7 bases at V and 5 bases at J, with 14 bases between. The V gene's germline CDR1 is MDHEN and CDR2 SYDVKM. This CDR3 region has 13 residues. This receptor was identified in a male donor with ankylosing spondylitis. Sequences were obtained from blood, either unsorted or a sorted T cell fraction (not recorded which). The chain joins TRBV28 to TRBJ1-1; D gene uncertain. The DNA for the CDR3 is TGTGCCAGCACTGTTGTGGGAGTGACTGAAGCTTTCTTT. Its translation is CASTVVGVTEAFF.